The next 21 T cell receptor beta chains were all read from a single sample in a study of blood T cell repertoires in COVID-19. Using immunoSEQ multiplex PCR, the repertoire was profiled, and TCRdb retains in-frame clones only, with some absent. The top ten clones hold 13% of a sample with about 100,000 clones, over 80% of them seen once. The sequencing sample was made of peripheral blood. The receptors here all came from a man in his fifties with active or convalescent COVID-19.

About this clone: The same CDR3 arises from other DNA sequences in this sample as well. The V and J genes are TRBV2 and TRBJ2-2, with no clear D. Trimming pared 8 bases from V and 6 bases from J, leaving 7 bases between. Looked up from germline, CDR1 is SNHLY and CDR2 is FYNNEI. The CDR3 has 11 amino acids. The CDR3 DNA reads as TGTGCCAGCGAGGTGGCCGGGGAGCTGTTTTTT. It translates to CASEVAGELFF.

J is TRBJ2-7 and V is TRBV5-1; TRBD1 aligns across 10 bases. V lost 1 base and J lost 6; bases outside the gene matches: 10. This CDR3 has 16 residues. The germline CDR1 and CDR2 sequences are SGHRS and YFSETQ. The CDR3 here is CASSLPGQGFNSEQYF. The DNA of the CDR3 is TGCGCCAGCAGCTTGCCGGGACAGGGGTTTAACAGCGAGCAGTACTTC.

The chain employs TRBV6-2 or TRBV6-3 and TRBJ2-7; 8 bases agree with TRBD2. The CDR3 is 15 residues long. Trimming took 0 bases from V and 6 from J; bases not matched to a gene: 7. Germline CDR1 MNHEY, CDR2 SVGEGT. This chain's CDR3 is CASSYSSGTPFEQYF. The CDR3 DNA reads TGTGCCAGCAGTTACTCTAGCGGGACCCCCTTCGAGCAGTACTTC.

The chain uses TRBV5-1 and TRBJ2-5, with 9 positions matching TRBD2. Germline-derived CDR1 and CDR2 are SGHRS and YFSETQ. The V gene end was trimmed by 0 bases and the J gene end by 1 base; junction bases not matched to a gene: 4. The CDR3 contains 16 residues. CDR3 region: CASSLGTSVSQETQYF. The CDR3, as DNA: TGCGCCAGCAGCTTGGGGACTAGCGTTTCCCAAGAGACCCAGTACTTC.

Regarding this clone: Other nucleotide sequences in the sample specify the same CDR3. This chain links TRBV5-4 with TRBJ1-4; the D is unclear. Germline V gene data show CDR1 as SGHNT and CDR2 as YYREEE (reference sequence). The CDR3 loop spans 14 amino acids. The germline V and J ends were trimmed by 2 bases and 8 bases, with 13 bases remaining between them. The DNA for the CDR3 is TGTGCCAGCAGCTTATACGGGGTGGAAGAAAAACTGTTTTTT. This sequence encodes CASSLYGVEEKLFF.

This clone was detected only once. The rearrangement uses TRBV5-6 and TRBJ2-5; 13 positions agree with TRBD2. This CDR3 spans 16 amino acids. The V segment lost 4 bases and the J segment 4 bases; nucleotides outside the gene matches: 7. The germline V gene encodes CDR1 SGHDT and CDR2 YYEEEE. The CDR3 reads CASSHPGTSGIETQYF. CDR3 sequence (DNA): TGTGCCAGCAGCCACCCCGGGACTAGCGGGATAGAGACCCAGTACTTC.

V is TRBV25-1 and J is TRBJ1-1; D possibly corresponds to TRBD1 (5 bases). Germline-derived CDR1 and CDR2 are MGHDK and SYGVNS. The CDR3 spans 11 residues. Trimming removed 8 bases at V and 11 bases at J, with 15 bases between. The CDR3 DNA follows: TGTGCCAGCGGCAATGTGGGGGGTGCTTTCTTT. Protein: CASGNVGGAFF.

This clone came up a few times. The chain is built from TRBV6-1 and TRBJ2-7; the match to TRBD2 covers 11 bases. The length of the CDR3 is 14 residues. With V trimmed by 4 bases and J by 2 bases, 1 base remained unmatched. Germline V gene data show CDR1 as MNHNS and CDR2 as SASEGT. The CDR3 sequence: CASSVAGGPYEQYF. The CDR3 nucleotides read TGTGCCAGCAGTGTAGCGGGAGGGCCCTACGAGCAGTACTTC.

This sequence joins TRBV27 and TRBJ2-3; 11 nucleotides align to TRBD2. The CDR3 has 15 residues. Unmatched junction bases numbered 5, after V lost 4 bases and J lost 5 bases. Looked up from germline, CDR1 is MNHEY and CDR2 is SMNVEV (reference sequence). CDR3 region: CASSSFSGRVDTQYF. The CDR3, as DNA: TGTGCCAGCAGTTCCTTTAGCGGGAGGGTAGATACGCAGTATTTT.

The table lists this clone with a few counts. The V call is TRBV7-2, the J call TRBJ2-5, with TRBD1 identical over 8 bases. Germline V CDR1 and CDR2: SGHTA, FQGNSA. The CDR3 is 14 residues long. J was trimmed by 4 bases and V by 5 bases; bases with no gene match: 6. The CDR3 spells CASSIGQGAETQYF. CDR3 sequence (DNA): TGTGCCAGCAGCATAGGACAGGGCGCAGAGACCCAGTACTTC.

CDR3 sequence (DNA): TGTGCCAGCAGTTACGGCCCAGCGGCCGAGCAGTACTTC. Amino acids: CASSYGPAAEQYF. V gene TRBV6-5 combines with J gene TRBJ2-7; D is perhaps TRBD2 (5 bases). This CDR3 is 13 amino acids long. The germline V gene has CDR1 MNHEY and CDR2 SVGAGI. The ends were cut back, 2 bases at V and 6 bases at J, with 11 bases in the middle.

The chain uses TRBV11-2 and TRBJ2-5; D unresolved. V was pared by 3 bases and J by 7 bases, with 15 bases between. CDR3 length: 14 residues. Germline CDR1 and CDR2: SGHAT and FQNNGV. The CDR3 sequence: CASSFSPGIVTQYF. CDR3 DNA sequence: TGTGCCAGCAGCTTCTCCCCGGGTATTGTGACCCAGTACTTC.

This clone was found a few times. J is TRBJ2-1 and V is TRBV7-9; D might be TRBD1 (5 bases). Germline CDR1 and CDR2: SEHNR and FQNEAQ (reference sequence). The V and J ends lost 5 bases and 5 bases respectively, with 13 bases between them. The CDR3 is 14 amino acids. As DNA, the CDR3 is TGTGCCAGCAGCCCGCCCCAACAGGACAATGAGCAGTTCTTC. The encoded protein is CASSPPQQDNEQFF.

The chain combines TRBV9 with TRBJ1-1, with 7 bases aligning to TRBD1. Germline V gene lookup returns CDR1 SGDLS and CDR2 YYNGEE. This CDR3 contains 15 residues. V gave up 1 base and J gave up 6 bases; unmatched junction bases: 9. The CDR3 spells CASSVLRGRVAEAFF. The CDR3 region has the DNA TGTGCCAGCAGCGTACTGAGGGGGCGAGTAGCTGAAGCTTTCTTT.

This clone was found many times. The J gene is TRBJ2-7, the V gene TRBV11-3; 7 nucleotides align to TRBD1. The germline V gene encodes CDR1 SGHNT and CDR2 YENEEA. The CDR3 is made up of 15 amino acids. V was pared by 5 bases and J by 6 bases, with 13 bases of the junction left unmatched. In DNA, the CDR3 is TGTGCCAGCAGCCCTACCGGGACAGCCACCCCCGAGCAGTACTTC. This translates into CASSPTGTATPEQYF.

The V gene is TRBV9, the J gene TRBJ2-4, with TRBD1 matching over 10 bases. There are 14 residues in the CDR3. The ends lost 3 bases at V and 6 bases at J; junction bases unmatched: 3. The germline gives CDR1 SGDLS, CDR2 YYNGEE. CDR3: CASSGGTGVNIQYF. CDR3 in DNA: TGTGCCAGCAGCGGTGGGACAGGGGTAAACATTCAGTACTTC.

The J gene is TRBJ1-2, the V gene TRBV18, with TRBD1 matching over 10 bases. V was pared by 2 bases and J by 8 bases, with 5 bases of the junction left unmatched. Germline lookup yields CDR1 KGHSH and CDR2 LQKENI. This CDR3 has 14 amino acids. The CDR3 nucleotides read TGTGCCAGCTCACCAGCCGGACAGGGGGTCGGCTACACCTTC. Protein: CASSPAGQGVGYTF.

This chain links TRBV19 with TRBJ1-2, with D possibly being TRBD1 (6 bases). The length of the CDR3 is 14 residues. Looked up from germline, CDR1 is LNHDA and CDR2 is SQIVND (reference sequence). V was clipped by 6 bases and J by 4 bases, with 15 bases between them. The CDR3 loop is CASSSSTGSYGYTF. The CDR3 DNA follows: TGTGCCAGTAGCTCTTCGACAGGCTCCTATGGCTACACCTTC.

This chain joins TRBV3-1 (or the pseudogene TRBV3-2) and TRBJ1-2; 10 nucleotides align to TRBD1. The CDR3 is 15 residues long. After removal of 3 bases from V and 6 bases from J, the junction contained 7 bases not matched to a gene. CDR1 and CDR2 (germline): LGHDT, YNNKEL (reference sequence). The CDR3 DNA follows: TGTGCCAGCAGCCAGGGGACAGGGGCGCATAATGGCTACACCTTC. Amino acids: CASSQGTGAHNGYTF.

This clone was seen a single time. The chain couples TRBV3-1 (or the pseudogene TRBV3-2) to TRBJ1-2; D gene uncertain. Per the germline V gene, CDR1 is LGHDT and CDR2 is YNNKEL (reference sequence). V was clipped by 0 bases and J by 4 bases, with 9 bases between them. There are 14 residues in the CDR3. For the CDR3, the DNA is TGTGCCAGCAGCCAAGATCCCGGTAGCTATGGCTACACCTTC. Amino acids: CASSQDPGSYGYTF.

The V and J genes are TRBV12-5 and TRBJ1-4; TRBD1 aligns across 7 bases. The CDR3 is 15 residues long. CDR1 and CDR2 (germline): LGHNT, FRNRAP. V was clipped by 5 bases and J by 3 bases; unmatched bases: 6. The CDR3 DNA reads TGTGCTAGTGGTACGCGACAGGGATCTAATGAAAAACTGTTTTTT. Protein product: CASGTRQGSNEKLFF.